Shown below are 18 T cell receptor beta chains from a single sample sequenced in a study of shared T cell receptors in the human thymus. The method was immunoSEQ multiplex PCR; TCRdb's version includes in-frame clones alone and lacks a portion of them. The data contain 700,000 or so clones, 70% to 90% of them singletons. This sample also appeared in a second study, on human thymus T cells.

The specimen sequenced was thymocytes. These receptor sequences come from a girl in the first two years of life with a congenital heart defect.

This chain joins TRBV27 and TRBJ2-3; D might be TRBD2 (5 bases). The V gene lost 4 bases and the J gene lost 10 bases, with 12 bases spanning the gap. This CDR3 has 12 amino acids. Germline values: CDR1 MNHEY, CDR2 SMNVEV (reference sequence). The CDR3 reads CASSYREGSQYF. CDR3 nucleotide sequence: TGTGCCAGCAGTTATCGAGAGGGTTCGCAGTATTTT.

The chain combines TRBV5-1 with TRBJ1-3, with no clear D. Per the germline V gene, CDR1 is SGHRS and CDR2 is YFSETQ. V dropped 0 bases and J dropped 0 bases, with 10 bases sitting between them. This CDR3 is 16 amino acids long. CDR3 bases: TGCGCCAGCAGCTTGGAGGGAGGACGCTCTGGAAACACCATATATTTT. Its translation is CASSLEGGRSGNTIYF.

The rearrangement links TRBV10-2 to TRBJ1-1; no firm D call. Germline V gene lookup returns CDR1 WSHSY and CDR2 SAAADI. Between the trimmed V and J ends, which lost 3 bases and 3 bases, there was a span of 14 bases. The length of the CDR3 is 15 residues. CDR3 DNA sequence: TGCGCCAGCAGTGACCCCACAAAAGAGGACACTGAAGCTTTCTTT. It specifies CASSDPTKEDTEAFF.

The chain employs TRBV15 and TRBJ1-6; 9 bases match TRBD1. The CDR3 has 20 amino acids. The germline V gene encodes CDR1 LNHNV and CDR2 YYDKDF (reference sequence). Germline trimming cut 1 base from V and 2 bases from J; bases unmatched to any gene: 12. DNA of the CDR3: TGTGCCACCAGCAGAGGGACAGGGGATGTGGGGATCCCCTATAATTCACCCCTCCACTTT. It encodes CATSRGTGDVGIPYNSPLHF.

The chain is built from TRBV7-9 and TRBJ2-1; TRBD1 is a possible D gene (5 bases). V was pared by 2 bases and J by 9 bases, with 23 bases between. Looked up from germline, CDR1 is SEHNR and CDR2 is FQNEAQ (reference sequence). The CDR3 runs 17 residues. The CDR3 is CASSLRGSPLSETEQFF. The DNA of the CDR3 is TGTGCCAGCAGCTTAAGGGGTAGTCCCCTTAGTGAGACTGAGCAGTTCTTC.

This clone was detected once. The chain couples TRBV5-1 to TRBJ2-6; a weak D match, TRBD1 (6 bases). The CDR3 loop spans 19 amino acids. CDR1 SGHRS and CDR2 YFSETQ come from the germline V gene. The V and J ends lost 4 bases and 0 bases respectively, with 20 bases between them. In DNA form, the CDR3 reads TGCGCCAGCAGCAGGATTCCGGGACAACACGACTCTGGGGCCAACGTCCTGACTTTC. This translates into CASSRIPGQHDSGANVLTF.

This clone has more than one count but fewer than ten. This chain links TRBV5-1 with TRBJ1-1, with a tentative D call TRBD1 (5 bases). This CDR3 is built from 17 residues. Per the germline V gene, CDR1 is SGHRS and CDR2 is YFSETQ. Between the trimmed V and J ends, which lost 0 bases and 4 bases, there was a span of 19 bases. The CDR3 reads CASSLASRRVRLTEAFF. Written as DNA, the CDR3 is TGCGCCAGCAGCTTGGCATCCCGCAGGGTACGGCTCACTGAAGCTTTCTTT.

The CDR3 nucleotides are TGTGCCAGCTCACAACTACAGGGGGCGCCCGAAAAACTGTTTTTT. Encoded protein: CASSQLQGAPEKLFF. The rearrangement uses TRBV18 and TRBJ1-4; 9 bases align to TRBD1. The length of the CDR3 is 15 residues. The ends lost 4 bases at V and 8 bases at J; junction bases unmatched: 8. CDR1 is KGHSH, CDR2 LQKENI, per germline.

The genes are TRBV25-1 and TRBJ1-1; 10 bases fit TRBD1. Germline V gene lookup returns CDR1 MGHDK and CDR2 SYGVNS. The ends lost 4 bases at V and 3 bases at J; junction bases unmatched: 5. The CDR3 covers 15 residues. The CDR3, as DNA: TGTGCCAGCAGTGCGGACAGGGGGAAACACACTGAAGCTTTCTTT. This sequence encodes CASSADRGKHTEAFF.

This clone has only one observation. CDR3 region: CASSYPGLAPSYF. CDR3 nucleotides: TGTGCCAGCAGTTACCCAGGACTAGCCCCCTCGTACTTC. V gene TRBV6-6 combines with J gene TRBJ2-7; 8 bases agree with TRBD2. With 2 bases clipped from V and 12 bases from J, the junction kept 9 bases outside the gene matches. The length of the CDR3 is 13 residues. Germline V lookup: CDR1 MNHNY, CDR2 SVGAGI (reference sequence).

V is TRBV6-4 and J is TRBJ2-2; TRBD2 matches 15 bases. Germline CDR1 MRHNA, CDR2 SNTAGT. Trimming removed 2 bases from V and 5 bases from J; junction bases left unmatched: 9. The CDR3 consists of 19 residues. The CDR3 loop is CASSDAGLAGGQLTGELFF. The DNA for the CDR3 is TGTGCCAGCAGTGACGCCGGACTAGCGGGGGGGCAGTTGACCGGGGAGCTGTTTTTT.

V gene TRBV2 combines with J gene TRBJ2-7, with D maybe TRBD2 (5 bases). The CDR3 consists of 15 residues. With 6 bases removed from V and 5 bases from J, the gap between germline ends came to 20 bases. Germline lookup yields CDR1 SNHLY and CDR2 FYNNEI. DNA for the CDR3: TGTGCCAGCAGATCCGGGATACTCCCTCTCGACGAGCAGTACTTC. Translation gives CASRSGILPLDEQYF.

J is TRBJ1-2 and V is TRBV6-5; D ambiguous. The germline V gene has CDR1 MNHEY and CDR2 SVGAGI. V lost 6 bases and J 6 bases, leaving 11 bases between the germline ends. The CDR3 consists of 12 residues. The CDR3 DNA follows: TGTGCCAGCAGCACTACCGGTGATGGCTACACCTTC. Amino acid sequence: CASSTTGDGYTF.

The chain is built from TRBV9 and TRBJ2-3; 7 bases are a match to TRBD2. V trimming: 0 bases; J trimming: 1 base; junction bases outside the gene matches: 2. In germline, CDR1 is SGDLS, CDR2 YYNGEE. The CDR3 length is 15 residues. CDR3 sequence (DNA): TGTGCCAGCAGCGTAGAGCGGGATGGCACAGATACGCAGTATTTT. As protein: CASSVERDGTDTQYF.

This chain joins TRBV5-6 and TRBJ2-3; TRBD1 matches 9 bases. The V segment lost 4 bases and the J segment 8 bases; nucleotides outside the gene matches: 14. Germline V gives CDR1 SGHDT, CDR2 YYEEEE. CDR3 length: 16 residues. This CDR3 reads CASSRTTGGLGSTQYF. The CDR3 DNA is TGTGCCAGCAGCCGTACAACAGGGGGCTTAGGTAGTACGCAGTATTTT.

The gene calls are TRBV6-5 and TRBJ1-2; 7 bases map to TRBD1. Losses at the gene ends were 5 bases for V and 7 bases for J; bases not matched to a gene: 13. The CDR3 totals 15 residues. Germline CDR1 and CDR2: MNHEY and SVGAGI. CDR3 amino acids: CASSPSTGITSGYTF. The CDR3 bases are TGTGCCAGCAGTCCGTCGACAGGGATAACTAGTGGCTACACCTTC.

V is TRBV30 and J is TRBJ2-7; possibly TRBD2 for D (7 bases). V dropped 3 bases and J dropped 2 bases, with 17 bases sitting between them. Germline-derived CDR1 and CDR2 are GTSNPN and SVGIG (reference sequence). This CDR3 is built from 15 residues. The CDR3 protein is CAWRFARGTTYEQYF. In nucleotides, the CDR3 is TGTGCCTGGAGGTTTGCGCGGGGGACAACCTACGAGCAGTACTTC.

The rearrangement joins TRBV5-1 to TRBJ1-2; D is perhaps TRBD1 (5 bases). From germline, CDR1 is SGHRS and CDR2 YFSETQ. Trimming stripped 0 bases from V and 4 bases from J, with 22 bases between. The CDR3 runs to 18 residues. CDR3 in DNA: TGCGCCAGCAGCTTGGCATTAAGGGGACTAGAGTCGAGCTATGGCTACACCTTC. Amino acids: CASSLALRGLESSYGYTF.